This T cell receptor beta chain was identified in a study of regulatory T cells in long-lasting Graves disease. Stated time point: newly diagnosed GD, antithyroid drugs for less than 3 months. The TCR library was prepared using RNA isolated from PBMCs. Doctors identified Graves' disease using the American Thyroid Association guidelines. This clonotype has a count of ten or more. The CDR3 sequence is 16 residues long. The germline CDR1 and CDR2 sequences are LNHDA and SQIVND (reference sequence). V was pared by 4 bases and J by 4 bases, with 8 bases of the junction left unmatched. Building the TCR beta libraries relied on iRepertoire HTBI primers, and CDR3 regions underwent Arm-PCR. Via MiXCR, TCRdb re-called the multiplex PCR reads, giving one row per CDR3 protein. The profile covers approximately 540,000 distinct CDR3 sequences, with approximately 12% appearing a single time and 8.9% taken by the ten largest.

The same data also contributed to another study, on T cells in Graves' hyperthyroidism and ophthalmopathy. That work states: HTBI primers were the set used in a first-round RT-PCR of the TCR CDR3. Most thyroid clonotypes with frequency above 0.001 were detected in blood. Ophthalmopathy was predicted by the model a median of roughly 6.6 months ahead of onset.

This chain joins TRBV19 and TRBJ2-1; 9 positions agree with TRBD2. The clonotype was recovered from a woman aged 30 to 39 with Graves disease. This specimen was peripheral blood mononuclear cells (PBMCs), taken at new diagnosis, from a patient treated with antithyroid drugs. The CDR3 reads CASSTRASGAYNEQFF. The CDR3 coding sequence is TGTGCCAGTAGTACACGAGCTAGCGGGGCTTACAATGAGCAGTTCTTC.